This record looks at one T cell receptor (beta chain) sequence and its context. This entry is derived from a study of blood T cells in healthy people across ages. Study-wide background: Capturing about one barcoded beta molecule per two T cells was achieved by template switching.

The CDR3 loop spans 16 amino acids. Unmatched junction bases numbered 7, after V lost 6 bases and J lost 0 bases. Germline V gives CDR1 SQVTM, CDR2 ANQGSEA. Each sample yielded at least 5.5 micrograms of PBMC total RNA. Together with a sample-barcoded 5' primer, a J-beta primer mix was included in a second PCR lasting roughly 7 to 11 cycles. TCRdb used MiXCR to reprocess the 5' RACE reads, holding one entry per CDR3 protein. This table has 780,000 or so distinct CDR3 sequences, roughly 25% appearing once. The same specimen was also included in a second study, on T cells of mothers and their children. That paper adds: For related and unrelated pairs alike, thymic selection shapes TCR recombination output similarly. Mothers and children who were related shared slightly more overlap than unrelated pairs, but not significantly more.

The chain is built from TRBV29-1 and TRBJ2-7, with 14 nucleotides matching TRBD2. The receptor was derived from a boy under 18 in good health. Material: blood. The CDR3 loop reads CSVKTSGRESSYEQYF. In DNA form, the CDR3 reads TGCAGCGTGAAGACTAGCGGGAGGGAGAGCTCCTACGAGCAGTACTTC.